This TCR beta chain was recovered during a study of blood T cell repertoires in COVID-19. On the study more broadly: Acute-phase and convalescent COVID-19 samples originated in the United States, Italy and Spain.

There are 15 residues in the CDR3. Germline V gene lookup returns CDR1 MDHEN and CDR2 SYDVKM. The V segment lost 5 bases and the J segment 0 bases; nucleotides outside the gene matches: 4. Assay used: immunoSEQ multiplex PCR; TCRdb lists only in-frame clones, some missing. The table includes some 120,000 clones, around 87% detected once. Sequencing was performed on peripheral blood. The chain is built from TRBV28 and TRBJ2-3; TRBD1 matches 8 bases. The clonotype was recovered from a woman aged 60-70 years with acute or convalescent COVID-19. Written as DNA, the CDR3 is TGTGCCAGCAGTCCCTGGACAGGGAGCACAGATACGCAGTATTTT. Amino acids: CASSPWTGSTDTQYF.